The rows below give T cell receptor beta chains drawn from one sample of a study of blood T cell repertoires in COVID-19. The data were produced by immunoSEQ multiplex PCR, yet TCRdb's version contains in-frame clones alone and is incomplete. The sample lists some 240,000 clones; 80% to 90% were seen once. Source material: PBMCs or T cells enriched from blood (not recorded which). The receptors were sampled from a man aged 25-45 years with acute COVID-19. Each CDR3 is given without its conserved first and last residue. Only some rows state a clone size, as once, few, many or a class for expanded clones.

CDR3: ASSVRQGAF; V: TRBV2; J: TRBJ1-1; size: -
CDR3: ASSISTGGLYGYT; V: TRBV4-2; J: TRBJ1-2; size: -
CDR3: SAYRDSVTF; V: TRBV20-1; J: TRBJ1-1; size: -
CDR3: ASSFQSDRGVEKLF; V: TRBV5-5; J: TRBJ1-4; size: -
CDR3: ASSIEHRDTEAF; V: TRBV19; J: TRBJ1-1; size: few
CDR3: ASTENSNEKLF; V: TRBV7-9; J: TRBJ1-4; size: -
CDR3: ASNTRGHGYT; V: TRBV28; J: TRBJ1-2; size: -
CDR3: ASSSGGLNSPLH; V: TRBV28; J: TRBJ1-6; size: -
CDR3: ASTWLGQTDEQF; V: TRBV2; J: TRBJ2-1; size: -
CDR3: ASSLTSGTGEQF; V: TRBV7-3; J: TRBJ2-1; size: once
CDR3: ASSSGTGTPQH; V: TRBV5-4; J: TRBJ1-5; size: -
CDR3: ASSPSEASGSPLH; V: TRBV5-5; J: TRBJ1-6; size: -
CDR3: ASSLGGAMNTEAF; V: TRBV5-1; J: TRBJ1-1; size: -
CDR3: ASRSPGTGGSPLH; V: TRBV19; J: TRBJ1-6; size: -
CDR3: ASSPGDRRGNTEAF; V: TRBV5-1; J: TRBJ1-1; size: -
CDR3: ASSPSGLLAKNIQY; V: TRBV9; J: TRBJ2-4; size: -
CDR3: ASSRLAGAKGGETQY; V: TRBV7-9; J: TRBJ2-5; size: -
CDR3: ASSSLNYGYT; V: TRBV6-5; J: TRBJ1-2; size: -
CDR3: ASSTVDRPMNTEAF; V: TRBV19; J: TRBJ1-1; size: -
CDR3: ASSEFRASYT; V: TRBV6-1; J: TRBJ1-2; size: -
CDR3: ASRSLSDGKLF; V: TRBV4-1; J: TRBJ1-4; size: -
CDR3: ASRSERPASNQPQH; V: TRBV19; J: TRBJ1-5; size: -
CDR3: ASSIGLGGYNEQF; V: TRBV19; J: TRBJ2-1; size: -
CDR3: ASSYSRVNEKLF; V: TRBV6-5; J: TRBJ1-4; size: -
CDR3: ASSRGPVGYT; V: TRBV5-4; J: TRBJ1-2; size: -
CDR3: ASSLRGGAATNEKLF; V: TRBV14; J: TRBJ1-4; size: -
CDR3: ASSLGGGGQGKLF; V: TRBV7-9; J: TRBJ1-4; size: -
CDR3: ASSSLAVEAF; V: TRBV12-3/TRBV12-4; J: TRBJ1-1; size: -
CDR3: ASSQVQGDPLH; V: TRBV4-1; J: TRBJ1-6; size: -
CDR3: ASSDEGGSTDTQY; V: TRBV2; J: TRBJ2-3; size: -
CDR3: ASSQATSPGTQY; V: TRBV3-1/TRBV3-2; J: TRBJ2-5; size: -
CDR3: ASSRRTENTGELF; V: TRBV7-9; J: TRBJ2-2; size: -
CDR3: ASSHAPPAGASYNEQF; V: TRBV7-6; J: TRBJ2-1; size: -
CDR3: SGQENNEQF; V: TRBV29-1; J: TRBJ2-1; size: -
CDR3: ASSPSSSPLH; V: TRBV9; J: TRBJ1-6; size: -
CDR3: ASSLQAGYGYT; V: TRBV5-8; J: TRBJ1-2; size: -
CDR3: ATSDRGQEKLF; V: TRBV24-1; J: TRBJ1-4; size: -
CDR3: ASSSFGTVRKAF; V: TRBV6-5; J: TRBJ1-1; size: -
CDR3: ASSLANVNTEAF; V: TRBV5-1; J: TRBJ1-1; size: -
CDR3: ASSPDRGNYGYT; V: TRBV6-5; J: TRBJ1-2; size: -
CDR3: ATSRARSEETQY; V: TRBV15; J: TRBJ2-5; size: -
CDR3: ASSEAGGGGLYNEQF; V: TRBV6-1; J: TRBJ2-1; size: -
CDR3: ASTKRGFEETQY; V: TRBV7-2; J: TRBJ2-5; size: -
CDR3: ASSVGGRGDNQPQH; V: TRBV9; J: TRBJ1-5; size: -
CDR3: ASSLGQGAGQPQH; V: TRBV5-1; J: TRBJ1-5; size: -
CDR3: ASSLESSGITYNEQF; V: TRBV11-3; J: TRBJ2-1; size: many
CDR3: ASSYSPSDYTGELF; V: TRBV6-2/TRBV6-3; J: TRBJ2-2; size: -
CDR3: ASSSMVGAGYNEQF; V: TRBV11-3; J: TRBJ2-1; size: -
CDR3: ASSFADDVAGELF; V: TRBV27; J: TRBJ2-2; size: -
CDR3: ASSSDRGSLQPQH; V: TRBV2; J: TRBJ1-5; size: -
CDR3: ASSPQTGGNSPLH; V: TRBV28; J: TRBJ1-6; size: few
CDR3: ASSASWISGNTIY; V: TRBV9; J: TRBJ1-3; size: -